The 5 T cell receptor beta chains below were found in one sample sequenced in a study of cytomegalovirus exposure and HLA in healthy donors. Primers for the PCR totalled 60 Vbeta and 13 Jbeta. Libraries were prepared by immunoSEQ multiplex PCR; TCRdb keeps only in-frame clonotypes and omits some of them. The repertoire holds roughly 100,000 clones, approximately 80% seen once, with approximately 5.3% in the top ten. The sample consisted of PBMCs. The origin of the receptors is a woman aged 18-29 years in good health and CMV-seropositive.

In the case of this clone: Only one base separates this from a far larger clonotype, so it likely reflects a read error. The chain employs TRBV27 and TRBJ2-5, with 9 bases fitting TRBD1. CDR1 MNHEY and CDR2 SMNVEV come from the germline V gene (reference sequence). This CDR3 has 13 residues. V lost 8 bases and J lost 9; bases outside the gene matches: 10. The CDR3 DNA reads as TGTGCCAGCGGCGGGACAGGGTGGGAGGCCCAGTACTTC. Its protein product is CASGGTGWEAQYF.

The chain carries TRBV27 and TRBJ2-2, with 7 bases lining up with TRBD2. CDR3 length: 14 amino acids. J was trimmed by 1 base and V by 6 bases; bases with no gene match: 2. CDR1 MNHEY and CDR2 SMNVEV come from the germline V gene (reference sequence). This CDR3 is CASSPSGNTGELFF. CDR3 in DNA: TGTGCCAGCAGCCCTAGCGGGAACACCGGGGAGCTGTTTTTT.

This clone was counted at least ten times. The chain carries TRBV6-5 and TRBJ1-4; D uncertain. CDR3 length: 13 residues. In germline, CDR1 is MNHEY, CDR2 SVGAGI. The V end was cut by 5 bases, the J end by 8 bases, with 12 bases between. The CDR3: CASSGSQIEKLFF. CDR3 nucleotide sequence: TGTGCCAGCAGTGGGAGTCAAATCGAAAAACTGTTTTTT.

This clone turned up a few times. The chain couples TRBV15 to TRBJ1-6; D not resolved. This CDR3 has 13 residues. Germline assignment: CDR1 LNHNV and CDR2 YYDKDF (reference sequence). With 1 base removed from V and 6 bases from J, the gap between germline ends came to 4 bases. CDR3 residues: CATSRGRNSPLHF. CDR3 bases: TGTGCCACCAGCAGAGGTCGTAATTCACCCCTCCACTTT.

CDR3 nucleotides: TGCGCCAGCAGCTTGGACCCCGGAACAGGTCTCGCCGGGGAGCTGTTTTTT. It specifies CASSLDPGTGLAGELFF. The chain links TRBV5-1 to TRBJ2-2, with D tentatively TRBD1 (5 bases). Germline V lookup: CDR1 SGHRS, CDR2 YFSETQ. V shed 0 bases and J shed 6 bases, with 18 bases lying between them. The length of the CDR3 is 17 residues.